Listed here are 15 T cell receptor beta chains from one sample, sequenced in a study of T cells in Graves' hyperthyroidism and ophthalmopathy. Regions amplified from RNA transcripts were the TCR beta CDR3 regions. The study used the HTBI primer set for a first-round RT-PCR of the TCR CDR3. One entry per CDR3 protein results from TCRdb running MiXCR on the multiplex PCR reads. The sample holds about 620,000 distinct CDR3 sequences, roughly 17% seen once. The sequenced sample was blood. These receptors originate from a woman aged 25 to 39 with Graves' hyperthyroidism.

This clonotype was counted only a few times. The chain is built from TRBV7-8 and TRBJ2-2; 7 bases fit TRBD1. With 5 bases clipped from V and 0 bases from J, the junction kept 9 bases outside the gene matches. The CDR3 length is 17 residues. Looked up from germline, CDR1 is SGHVS and CDR2 is FQNEAQ. The chain's CDR3 is CASSIRTGTANTGELFF. In DNA, the CDR3 is TGTGCCAGCAGCATTAGGACCGGGACAGCGAACACCGGGGAGCTGTTTTTT. The full variable domain, in which reference TRBV7-8 and TRBJ2-2 provide the parts outside the CDR3, is GAGVSQSPRYKVAKRGQDVALRCDPISGHVSLFWYQQALGQGPEFLTYFQNEAQLDKSGLPSDRFFAERPEGSVSTLKIQRTQQEDSAVYLCASSIRTGTANTGELFFGEGSRLTVL.

V is TRBV7-9 and J is TRBJ2-7, with D possibly being TRBD1 or TRBD2 (5 bases each). The germline V gene has CDR1 SEHNR and CDR2 FQNEAQ (reference sequence). Deletions cut 5 bases from V and 7 bases from J, with 15 bases between. This CDR3 spans 13 amino acids. This chain's CDR3 is CASSPRDRSEQYF. In DNA, the CDR3 is TGTGCCAGCAGCCCTCGGGACCGTAGTGAGCAGTACTTC.

The chain joins TRBV20-1 to TRBJ2-5; D unclear. The CDR3 covers 13 residues. The V end was cut by 0 bases, the J end by 1 base, with 6 bases between. The germline V gene has CDR1 DFQATT and CDR2 SNEGSKA (reference sequence). The chain's CDR3 is CSARDLAQETQYF. The CDR3, as DNA: TGCAGTGCTAGAGATCTTGCCCAAGAGACCCAGTACTTC.

The rearrangement uses TRBV5-1 and TRBJ2-7; 9 bases fit TRBD1. After removal of 3 bases from V and 5 bases from J, the junction contained 9 bases not matched to a gene. Germline V gene lookup returns CDR1 SGHRS and CDR2 YFSETQ. The CDR3 has 15 amino acids. The CDR3 DNA sequence: TGCGCCAGCAGCTCCCGGGACAGGGTCATCCACGAGCAGTACTTC. This translates into CASSSRDRVIHEQYF.

This clonotype showed up many times. The V gene is TRBV6-2 or TRBV6-3, the J gene TRBJ2-3, with TRBD1 matching over 9 bases. The CDR3 extends over 16 amino acids. The trim removed 4 bases at V and 7 bases at J, leaving 12 bases unmatched. CDR1 is MNHEY and CDR2 is SVGEGT in the germline V gene. This CDR3 is CASSLLTGGAFNTQYF. The CDR3 DNA sequence: TGTGCCAGCAGTTTACTCACAGGGGGCGCGTTCAATACGCAGTATTTT.

Many counts were recorded for this clonotype. This chain uses TRBV6-1 with TRBJ1-2; 12 nucleotides align to TRBD1. Per germline, CDR1 MNHNS and CDR2 SASEGT. V lost 0 bases and J lost 3; bases outside the gene matches: 11. This CDR3 comprises 19 residues. CDR3 sequence: CASSEAPGTGGVFHYGYTF. In DNA, the CDR3 is TGTGCCAGCAGTGAAGCCCCCGGGACAGGGGGCGTCTTCCACTATGGCTACACCTTC.

The table lists this clonotype with a few counts. The chain uses TRBV12-5 and TRBJ1-5; tentatively, D is TRBD1 (6 bases). The germline V and J ends were trimmed by 2 bases and 6 bases, with 8 bases remaining between them. Germline loops: CDR1 LGHNT, CDR2 FRNRAP. The CDR3 consists of 13 residues. CDR3 in amino acids: CASGLMGAQPQHF. Written as DNA, the CDR3 is TGTGCTAGTGGTTTGATGGGGGCTCAGCCCCAGCATTTT.

The chain recombines TRBV19 with TRBJ2-7, with 10 bases aligning to TRBD1. V shed 7 bases and J 3 bases; nucleotides not matched to a gene: 6. CDR1 and CDR2 from the germline V gene are LNHDA and SQIVND (reference sequence). The CDR3 spans 14 residues. Here the CDR3 DNA reads TGTGCCAGTACTTCGACAGGGGGCGGCTACGAGCAGTACTTC. Translating gives CASTSTGGGYEQYF.

In its sample, this clonotype was seen many times. V usage is TRBV30 and J usage is TRBJ2-1, with D unresolved. Trimming removed 2 bases at V and 6 bases at J, with 5 bases between. Germline CDR1 reads GTSNPN; CDR2 reads SVGIG (reference sequence). The CDR3 is 11 amino acids. CDR3 amino acids: CAWSRPNEQFF. Written as DNA, the CDR3 is TGTGCCTGGAGTAGACCCAATGAGCAGTTCTTC. Variable domain in full (rest from reference TRBV30 and TRBJ2-1): SQTIHQWPATLVQPVGSPLSLECTVEGTSNPNLYWYRQAAGRGLQLLFYSVGIGQISSEVPQNLSASRPQDRQFILSSKKLLLSDSGFYLCAWSRPNEQFFGPGTRLTVL.

This sequence joins TRBV20-1 and TRBJ1-1; no clear D. This CDR3 has 12 amino acids. Trimming left V 4 bases short and J 4 bases short, with 10 bases between. Germline loops: CDR1 DFQATT, CDR2 SNEGSKA (reference sequence). The DNA of the CDR3 is TGCAGTGCTAAATTGCGGGTCACTGAAGCTTTCTTT. Amino acids: CSAKLRVTEAFF.

The rearrangement links TRBV11-2 to TRBJ2-5; 15 bases are shared with TRBD2. The closer fit of TRBJ2-1 to the DNA end suggests the J call may be wrong. This CDR3 contains 20 residues. Germline values: CDR1 SGHAT, CDR2 FQNNGV. The CDR3, as DNA: TGTGCCAGCAGCATCGCCGGGACTAGCGGGAGGAGCCAGTACCAAGAGACCCAGTTCTTC. Translating it yields CASSIAGTSGRSQYQETQFF.

This clonotype was observed many times. V gene TRBV27 combines with J gene TRBJ2-7, with 11 positions matching TRBD1. CDR3 size: 16 residues. Germline CDR1 is MNHEY and CDR2 is SMNVEV (reference sequence). The junction had 10 bases not matched to a gene; V was cut back by 2 bases and J by 7 bases. The CDR3, as DNA: TGTGCCAGCAGTTTAATGGTGGGACAGGGGGGTCGTGAGCAGTACTTC. It specifies CASSLMVGQGGREQYF.

Only one count was recorded for this clonotype. Given a much more abundant clone one base away, this may be a read error. The chain uses TRBV27 and TRBJ2-1, with D possibly matching TRBD1 (6 bases). The DNA end lines up better with TRBJ2-7; the J call may be wrong. CDR3 length: 17 amino acids. The V gene's germline CDR1 is MNHEY and CDR2 SMNVEV (reference sequence). Here the CDR3 DNA reads TGTGCCAGCAGTAGTATCTCCAACCGGGACACATACAATGAGCAGTACTTC. It is translated as CASSSISNRDTYNEQYF.

This clonotype was observed at least ten times. The V gene is TRBV30, the J gene TRBJ2-4; TRBD2 matches at 7 bases. V gave up 1 base and J gave up 5 bases; unmatched junction bases: 2. The CDR3 runs 13 residues. CDR1 and CDR2 from the germline V gene are GTSNPN and SVGIG (reference sequence). This chain's CDR3 is CAWSGAGQNIQYF. CDR3 DNA sequence: TGTGCCTGGAGTGGAGCGGGACAAAACATTCAGTACTTC.

This clonotype was detected ten times or more. The gene calls are TRBV12-3 or TRBV12-4 and TRBJ2-3, with TRBD1 as a possible D gene (5 bases). Trimming took 1 base from V and 6 from J, leaving 11 bases between them. This CDR3 has 14 amino acids. The CDR3 here is CASSLVHRSDTQYF. DNA of the CDR3: TGTGCCAGCAGTTTAGTTCACAGGTCGGATACGCAGTATTTT.